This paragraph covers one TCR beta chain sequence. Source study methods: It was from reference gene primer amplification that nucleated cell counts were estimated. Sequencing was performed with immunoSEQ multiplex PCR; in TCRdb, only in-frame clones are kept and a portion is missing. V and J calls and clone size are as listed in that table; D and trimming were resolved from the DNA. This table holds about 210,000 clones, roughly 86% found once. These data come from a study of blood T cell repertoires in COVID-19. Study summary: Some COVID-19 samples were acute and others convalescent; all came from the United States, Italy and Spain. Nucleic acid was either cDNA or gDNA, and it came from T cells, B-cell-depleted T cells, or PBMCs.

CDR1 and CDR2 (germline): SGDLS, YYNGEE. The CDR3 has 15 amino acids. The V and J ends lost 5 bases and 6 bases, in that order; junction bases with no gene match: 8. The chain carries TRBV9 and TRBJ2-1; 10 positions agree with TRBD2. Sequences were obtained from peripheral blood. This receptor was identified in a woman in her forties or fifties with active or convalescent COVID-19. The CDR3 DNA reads TGTGCCAGCAGAGCACTAGCGGGGTCCACCAATGAGCAGTTCTTC. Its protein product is CASRALAGSTNEQFF.